This T cell receptor (beta chain) emerged from a study of cytomegalovirus exposure and HLA in healthy donors. CDR1 LNHNV and CDR2 YYDKDF come from the germline V gene (reference sequence). This CDR3 has 13 residues. Trimming took 4 bases from V and 12 from J; bases not matched to a gene: 8. The study ran its PCR with 60 Vbeta and 13 Jbeta primers. The assay was immunoSEQ multiplex PCR, and TCRdb's table has in-frame clones only and misses some. The table includes approximately 97,000 clones, 77% detected once. V usage is TRBV15 and J usage is TRBJ2-1; 8 bases are a match to TRBD1. Sample: PBMCs. This clonotype originated in a male donor in good health and CMV-seropositive. Here the CDR3 reads CATSIQSDRGQFF. Here the CDR3 DNA reads TGTGCCACCAGCATACAGAGCGACAGGGGGCAGTTCTTC.